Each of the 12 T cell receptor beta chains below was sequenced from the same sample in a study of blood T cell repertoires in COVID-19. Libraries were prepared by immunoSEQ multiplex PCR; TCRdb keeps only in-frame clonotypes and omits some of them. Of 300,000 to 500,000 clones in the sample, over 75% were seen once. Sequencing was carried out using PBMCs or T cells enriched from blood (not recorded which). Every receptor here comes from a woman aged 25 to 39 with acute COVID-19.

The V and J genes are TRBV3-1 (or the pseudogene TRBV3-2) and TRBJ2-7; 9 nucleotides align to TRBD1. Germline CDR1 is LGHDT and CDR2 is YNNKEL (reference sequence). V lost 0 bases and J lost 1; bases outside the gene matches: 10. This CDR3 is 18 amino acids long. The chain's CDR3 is CASSQDAPGQGPSYEQYF. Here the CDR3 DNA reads TGTGCCAGCAGCCAAGATGCACCGGGACAGGGTCCTTCCTACGAGCAGTACTTC.

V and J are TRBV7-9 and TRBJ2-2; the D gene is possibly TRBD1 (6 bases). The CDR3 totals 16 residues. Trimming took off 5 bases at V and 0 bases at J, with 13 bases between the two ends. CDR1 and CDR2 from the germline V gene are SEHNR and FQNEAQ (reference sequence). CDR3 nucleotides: TGTGCCAGCAGCCACCCACAGGGTACGAACACCGGGGAGCTGTTTTTT. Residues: CASSHPQGTNTGELFF.

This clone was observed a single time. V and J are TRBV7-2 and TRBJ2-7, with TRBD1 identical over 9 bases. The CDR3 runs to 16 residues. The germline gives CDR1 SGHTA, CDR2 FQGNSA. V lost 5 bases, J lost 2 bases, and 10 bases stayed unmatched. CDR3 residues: CASSTGQGKNPYEQYF. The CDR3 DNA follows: TGTGCCAGCAGCACGGGACAGGGTAAAAACCCCTACGAGCAGTACTTC.

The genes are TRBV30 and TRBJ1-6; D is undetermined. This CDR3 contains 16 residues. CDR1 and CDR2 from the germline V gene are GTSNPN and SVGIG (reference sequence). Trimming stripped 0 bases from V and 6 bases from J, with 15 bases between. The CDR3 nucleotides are TGTGCCTGGAGTGTACAGCCCGGTCACCCTAATTCACCCCTCCACTTT. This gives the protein CAWSVQPGHPNSPLHF. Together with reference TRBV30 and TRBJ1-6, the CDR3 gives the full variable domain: SQTIHQWPATLVQPVGSPLSLECTVEGTSNPNLYWYRQAAGRGLQLLFYSVGIGQISSEVPQNLSASRPQDRQFILSSKKLLLSDSGFYLCAWSVQPGHPNSPLHFGNGTRLTVT.

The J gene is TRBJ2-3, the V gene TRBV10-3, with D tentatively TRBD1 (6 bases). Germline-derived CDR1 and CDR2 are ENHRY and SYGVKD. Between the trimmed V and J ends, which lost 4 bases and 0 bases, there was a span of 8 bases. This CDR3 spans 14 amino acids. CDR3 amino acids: CAISGTASTDTQYF. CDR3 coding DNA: TGTGCCATCAGTGGGACAGCGAGCACAGATACGCAGTATTTT.

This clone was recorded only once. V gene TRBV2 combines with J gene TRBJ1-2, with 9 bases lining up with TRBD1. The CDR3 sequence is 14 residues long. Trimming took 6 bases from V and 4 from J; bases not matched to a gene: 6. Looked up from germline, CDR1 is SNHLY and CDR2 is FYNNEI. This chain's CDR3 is CASRPGTGSYGYTF. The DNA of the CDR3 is TGTGCCAGCAGACCCGGGACAGGGTCCTATGGCTACACCTTC.

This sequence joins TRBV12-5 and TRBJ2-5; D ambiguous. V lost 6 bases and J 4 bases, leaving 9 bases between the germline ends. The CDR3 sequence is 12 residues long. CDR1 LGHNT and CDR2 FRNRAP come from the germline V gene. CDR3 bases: TGTGCTAGTGGGGGCCAAGTAGAGACCCAGTACTTC. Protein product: CASGGQVETQYF.

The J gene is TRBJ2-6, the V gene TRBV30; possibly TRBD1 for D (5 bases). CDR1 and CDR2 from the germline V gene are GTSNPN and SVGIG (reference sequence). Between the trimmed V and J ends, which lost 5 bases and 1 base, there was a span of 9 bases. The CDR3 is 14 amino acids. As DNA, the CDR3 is TGTGCCTGGCGACCAGGGTCTGGGGCCAACGTCCTGACTTTC. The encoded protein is CAWRPGSGANVLTF.

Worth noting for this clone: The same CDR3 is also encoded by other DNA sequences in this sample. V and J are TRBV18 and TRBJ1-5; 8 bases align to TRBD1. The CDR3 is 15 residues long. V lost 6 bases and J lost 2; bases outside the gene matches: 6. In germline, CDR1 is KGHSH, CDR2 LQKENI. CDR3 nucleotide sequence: TGTGCCAGCTCGCCCGACAGGGGAGGCAATCAGCCCCAGCATTTT. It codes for CASSPDRGGNQPQHF.

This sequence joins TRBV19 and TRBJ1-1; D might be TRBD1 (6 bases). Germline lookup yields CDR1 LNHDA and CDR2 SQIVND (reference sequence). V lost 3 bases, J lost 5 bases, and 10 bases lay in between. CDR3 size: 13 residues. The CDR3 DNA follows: TGTGCCAGTAGTATGACAGGCCTAACTGAAGCTTTCTTT. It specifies CASSMTGLTEAFF.

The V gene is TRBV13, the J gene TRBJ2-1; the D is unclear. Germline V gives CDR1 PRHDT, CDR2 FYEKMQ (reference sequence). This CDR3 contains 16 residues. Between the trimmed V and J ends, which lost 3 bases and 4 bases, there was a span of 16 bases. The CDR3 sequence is CASSFSLAADYNEQFF. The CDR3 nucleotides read TGTGCCAGCAGCTTTTCCCTCGCGGCGGATTACAATGAGCAGTTCTTC.

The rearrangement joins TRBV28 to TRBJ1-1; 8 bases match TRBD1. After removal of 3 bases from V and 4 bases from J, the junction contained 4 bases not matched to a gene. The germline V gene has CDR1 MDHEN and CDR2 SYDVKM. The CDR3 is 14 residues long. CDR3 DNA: TGTGCCAGCAGTTTTCCGACAGGGGCCACTGAAGCTTTCTTT. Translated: CASSFPTGATEAFF.